This passage covers 17 T cell receptor beta chains from one sample sequenced in a study of immune cell composition in non-small cell lung cancer. Normal lung was taken at the farthest possible site, at least 3 cm from tumour. Here immunoSEQ multiplex PCR was the method, and the copy in TCRdb shows in-frame clones only, minus some. The sample yields about 6,700 clones, about two thirds seen once. Input material: non-adjacent lung tissue. These receptors all come from a human donor with non-small cell lung cancer.

V gene TRBV4-3 combines with J gene TRBJ1-2, with TRBD1 as a possible D gene (5 bases). V lost 1 base and J 2 bases, leaving 8 bases between the germline ends. The CDR3 spans 14 residues. Germline values: CDR1 LGHNA, CDR2 YSLEER. In nucleotides, the CDR3 is TGCGCCAGCAGCCAAGGGGGCAACAACTATGGCTACACCTTC. This codes for CASSQGGNNYGYTF.

In the case of this clone: The junction differs from germline at one of its ends, possibly a read error. V and J are TRBV30 and TRBJ1-2; TRBD1 agrees at 7 bases. CDR3 length: 13 amino acids. CDR1 is GTSNPN, CDR2 SVGIG, per germline (reference sequence). In nucleotides, the CDR3 is TGTGCCCGGAGGGCGGCAGGGGGCTATGGCTACACCTTC. This gives the protein CARRAAGGYGYTF.

The rearrangement uses TRBV27 and TRBJ2-1, with 10 bases matching TRBD1. This CDR3 has 17 residues. Unmatched junction bases numbered 8, after V lost 4 bases and J lost 2 bases. Germline-derived CDR1 and CDR2 are MNHEY and SMNVEV (reference sequence). CDR3 loop: CASSWGTGEYTYNEQFF. In DNA form, the CDR3 reads TGTGCCAGCAGTTGGGGGACAGGGGAGTATACCTACAATGAGCAGTTCTTC.

The rearrangement joins TRBV7-2 to TRBJ2-1, with TRBD2 as a possible D gene (6 bases). Germline V gene sequence: CDR1 SGHTA, CDR2 FQGNSA. The CDR3 has 15 residues. The V gene lost 8 bases and the J gene lost 0 bases, with 14 bases spanning the gap. The CDR3 region is CASSLAKGSYNEQFF. The CDR3 DNA follows: TGTGCCAGCTCTCTAGCGAAAGGCTCCTACAATGAGCAGTTCTTC. Full variable domain (rest looked up from reference TRBV7-2 and TRBJ2-1): GAGVSQSPSNKVTEKGKDVELRCDPISGHTALYWYRQSLGQGLEFLIYFQGNSAPDKSGLPSDRFSAERTGGSVSTLTIQRTQQEDSAVYLCASSLAKGSYNEQFFGPGTRLTVL.

The chain carries TRBV9 and TRBJ2-1, with D perhaps matching TRBD1 (5 bases). Trimming pared 0 bases from V and 3 bases from J, leaving 10 bases between. The CDR3 runs 15 residues. The germline gives CDR1 SGDLS, CDR2 YYNGEE. The CDR3 protein is CASSVGAGNYNEQFF. In DNA, the CDR3 is TGTGCCAGCAGCGTAGGGGCAGGGAACTACAATGAGCAGTTCTTC.

In its sample, this clone was seen a few times. The chain employs TRBV2 and TRBJ2-1; D is perhaps TRBD2 (6 bases). The CDR3 contains 13 residues. V lost 7 bases and J 7 bases, leaving 14 bases between the germline ends. Germline V gene sequence: CDR1 SNHLY, CDR2 FYNNEI. As DNA, the CDR3 is TGTGCCAGCAAAAAATCACTAGCAAATGAGCAGTTCTTC. This sequence encodes CASKKSLANEQFF.

CDR3 sequence (DNA): TGCAGCGTTGAAGACCCGGGACAGGGATCCTACAATGAGCAGTTCTTC. It is translated as CSVEDPGQGSYNEQFF. This chain joins TRBV29-1 and TRBJ2-1; 9 positions match TRBD1. This CDR3 has 16 amino acids. V was clipped by 0 bases and J by 1 base; unmatched bases: 4. CDR1 and CDR2 (germline): SQVTM, ANQGSEA.

This clone was counted between two and nine times. The chain combines TRBV4-1 with TRBJ2-2; TRBD1 agrees at 8 bases. CDR3 length: 19 amino acids. V dropped 3 bases and J dropped 7; count of bases not matched to a gene: 19. The germline CDR1 and CDR2 sequences are MGHRA and YSYEKL. The CDR3 DNA follows: TGCGCCAGCAGCCAGTACCGAGATGGGACAGGCCGTGACCACGGGGAGCTGTTTTTT. This translates into CASSQYRDGTGRDHGELFF.

The chain employs TRBV6-1 and TRBJ2-1; 10 bases match TRBD2. The CDR3 length is 16 residues. Per the germline V gene, CDR1 is MNHNS and CDR2 is SASEGT. J lost 2 bases, V lost 3 bases, and 4 bases had no gene match. CDR3 coding DNA: TGTGCCAGCAGTGACAGCCTAGCGGGGGCCTACAATGAGCAGTTCTTC. Translating it yields CASSDSLAGAYNEQFF.

This clone was detected a few times. V and J are TRBV29-1 and TRBJ1-5; D is undetermined. The germline V and J ends were trimmed by 7 bases and 1 base, with 11 bases remaining between them. This CDR3 comprises 13 residues. From germline, CDR1 is SQVTM and CDR2 ANQGSEA. The CDR3 loop reads CSAETGSNQPQHF. CDR3 DNA: TGCAGCGCCGAGACGGGAAGCAATCAGCCCCAGCATTTT.

The chain joins TRBV7-9 to TRBJ2-5, with TRBD1 as a possible D gene (6 bases). The end of the DNA fits TRBJ2-7 better, so the J call may be wrong. This CDR3 contains 16 residues. Germline assignment: CDR1 SEHNR and CDR2 FQNEAQ (reference sequence). For the CDR3, the DNA is TGTGCCAGCAGCTCCCCACCAGGGGCACTCGGCTCCGAGCAGTACTTC. Translation gives CASSSPPGALGSEQYF.

The chain has TRBV9 and TRBJ2-1; TRBD2 agrees at 10 bases. The CDR3 is 15 amino acids. CDR1 is SGDLS, CDR2 YYNGEE, per germline. J was trimmed by 6 bases and V by 0 bases; bases with no gene match: 3. The CDR3 nucleotides read TGTGCCAGCAGCGTAGGAAGCGGGGGGGCCAATGAGCAGTTCTTC. Amino acids: CASSVGSGGANEQFF.

This chain connects TRBV28 to TRBJ1-4, with D possibly matching TRBD1 (5 bases). Looked up from germline, CDR1 is MDHEN and CDR2 is SYDVKM. The V end was cut by 8 bases, the J end by 4 bases, with 8 bases between. This CDR3 has 12 amino acids. The CDR3 is CASFRVNEKLFF. For the CDR3, the DNA is TGTGCCAGCTTCAGGGTTAATGAAAAACTGTTTTTT.

The chain recombines TRBV2 with TRBJ2-7, with no clear D. V was shortened by 5 bases and J by 0 bases, with 5 bases between the two germline ends. Germline CDR1 is SNHLY and CDR2 is FYNNEI. The CDR3 covers 12 residues. CDR3 bases: TGTGCCAGCAGTTCCGGCTCCTACGAGCAGTACTTC. Translated: CASSSGSYEQYF.

CDR3 nucleotides: TGTGCCAGCAGCACCGGACAGGGTGTGATGGAGCAGTACTTC. Its translation: CASSTGQGVMEQYF. The chain is built from TRBV11-2 and TRBJ2-7; TRBD1 agrees at 8 bases. The CDR3 totals 14 residues. The germline V gene encodes CDR1 SGHAT and CDR2 FQNNGV. J was trimmed by 7 bases and V by 5 bases; bases with no gene match: 10.

This chain connects TRBV4-1 to TRBJ1-1, with TRBD1 identical over 8 bases. Germline values: CDR1 MGHRA, CDR2 YSYEKL. The CDR3 has 14 amino acids. The J segment lost 10 bases and the V segment lost 3 bases, leaving 10 bases of the junction unmatched. The chain's CDR3 is CASSQVDRAQGAFF. CDR3 bases: TGCGCCAGCAGCCAGGTGGACAGGGCCCAGGGAGCTTTCTTT.

V gene TRBV10-1 combines with J gene TRBJ2-7; 8 bases map to TRBD1. Germline-derived CDR1 and CDR2 are WNHNN and SYGVQD (reference sequence). V shed 6 bases, J shed 1 base, and the junction held 8 bases outside the gene matches. The CDR3 is made up of 15 amino acids. CDR3 in DNA: TGCGCCAGCAGCCGGGGTGGGACAGGATCCTACGAGCAGTACTTC. Residues: CASSRGGTGSYEQYF.